The rows below give T cell receptor beta chains drawn from one sample of a study of control samples from healthy donors and cancer patients. TCRdb's table, derived via immunoSEQ multiplex PCR, lists solely in-frame clones and lacks some. Of approximately 150,000 clones in the sample, approximately 94% were seen once. The sequenced sample was blood. These receptor sequences come from a man aged 40-55 years in good health. Both conserved end residues are part of each CDR3. A D gene is named only where the DNA matches it firmly. Clone size appears in some rows only: once, few, many, or a class for an expanded clone.

CASSFSGSGNEQYF TGTGCCAGCAGTTTTTCAGGGTCAGGGAACGAGCAGTACTTC TRBJ2-7 TRBV27 once NA
CASSQGMGVRNEQFF TGTGCCAGCAGCCAAGGTATGGGGGTTCGCAATGAGCAGTTCTTC TRBJ2-1 TRBV3-1/TRBV3-2 NA NA
CASSPGVGDTQYF TGCGCCAGCAGCCCCGGGGTGGGAGATACGCAGTATTTT TRBJ2-3 TRBV4-3 NA NA
CASSYRQGYGYTF TGTGCCAGCAGCTATAGACAGGGATATGGCTACACCTTC TRBJ1-2 TRBV28 NA TRBD1
CASRKGQQETQYF TGTGCCAGCAGGAAGGGACAGCAAGAGACCCAGTACTTC TRBJ2-5 TRBV7-9 NA TRBD1
CASSQNRAWSEQYF TGTGCCAGCAGCCAAAACAGGGCGTGGAGTGAGCAGTACTTC TRBJ2-7 TRBV3-1/TRBV3-2 NA NA
CAIARASYEQYF TGTGCCATCGCCAGGGCCTCCTACGAGCAGTACTTC TRBJ2-7 TRBV10-3 NA NA
CASSLAGQGIGYTF TGTGCCAGCAGCTTAGCCGGCCAGGGGATCGGCTACACCTTC TRBJ1-2 TRBV11-2 NA NA
CASSEPPASTDTQYF TGTGCCAGCAGTGAACCGCCCGCTAGCACAGATACGCAGTATTTT TRBJ2-3 TRBV6-1 NA NA
CATSDFGGETQYF TGTGCCACCAGCGACTTTGGGGGGGAGACCCAGTACTTC TRBJ2-5 TRBV15 medium-sized NA
CASSLALGSLNTEAFF TGCGCCAGCAGCTTGGCCTTGGGGTCACTGAACACTGAAGCTTTCTTT TRBJ1-1 TRBV5-1 NA NA
CASSFDRNYEQYF TGTGCCAGCAGCTTTGATAGGAACTACGAGCAGTACTTC TRBJ2-7 TRBV11-2 NA NA
CASSRLGTSGGNEQFF TGTGCCAGCAGTCGGTTAGGGACTAGCGGGGGCAATGAGCAGTTCTTC TRBJ2-1 TRBV2 NA TRBD2
CASGALTYEAFF TGTGCCAGCGGAGCCTTGACATACGAAGCTTTCTTT TRBJ1-1 TRBV28 NA NA
CASSAIIRPPGAFF TGTGCCAGCAGTGCGATTATTAGGCCGCCAGGAGCTTTCTTT TRBJ1-1 TRBV6-2/TRBV6-3 NA NA
CASEGEVAYSNQPQHF TGTGCCAGCGAAGGGGAGGTCGCTTATAGCAATCAGCCCCAGCATTTT TRBJ1-5 TRBV2 NA NA
CASSVGQGASGELFF TGTGCCAGCAGCGTCGGACAGGGGGCGTCCGGGGAGCTGTTTTTT TRBJ2-2 TRBV9 NA TRBD1
CAWRKSSGNTIYF TGTGCCTGGAGAAAAAGTTCTGGAAACACCATATATTTT TRBJ1-3 TRBV30 NA NA
CASSQAGLAEAFF TGCGCCAGCAGCCAAGCAGGGTTGGCTGAAGCTTTCTTT TRBJ1-1 TRBV4-1 NA NA
CASSQRSFYGYTF TGTGCCAGCAGCCAAAGGAGTTTCTATGGCTACACCTTC TRBJ1-2 TRBV3-1/TRBV3-2 NA NA
CASSLSPGVGSFYGYTF TGTGCCAGCAGCTTATCGCCAGGGGTCGGATCGTTCTATGGCTACACCTTC TRBJ1-2 TRBV7-2 NA NA
CASRYPPGQPRNTIYF TGTGCCAGCAGATATCCTCCGGGACAGCCCCGAAACACCATATATTTT TRBJ1-3 TRBV6-6 NA TRBD1
CASSSRQGANYGYTF TGTGCCAGCAGCTCTCGACAGGGGGCAAACTATGGCTACACCTTC TRBJ1-2 TRBV7-9 NA TRBD1
CASSLGPNTEAFF TGTGCCAGCAGCTTGGGCCCGAACACTGAAGCTTTCTTT TRBJ1-1 TRBV5-6 NA NA
CASSLTETYSGNTIYF TGTGCCAGCAGCTTAACGGAAACCTACTCTGGAAACACCATATATTTT TRBJ1-3 TRBV5-4 NA NA
CASSQELRGETQYF TGTGCCAGCAGCCAAGAGCTCAGGGGAGAGACCCAGTACTTC TRBJ2-5 TRBV4-2 NA NA
CASSFSTTGTGVEAFF TGTGCCAGCAGTTTTAGTACGACTGGGACGGGGGTTGAAGCTTTCTTT TRBJ1-1 TRBV7-8 NA NA
CASSVAGDLTVNTEAFF TGTGCCAGCAGCGTAGCCGGGGACCTGACGGTGAACACTGAAGCTTTCTTT TRBJ1-1 TRBV9 NA NA
CASSLGGSSYEQYF TGTGCCAGCAGCCTAGGCGGTAGCTCCTACGAGCAGTACTTC TRBJ2-7 TRBV13 once NA
CASSLGSIGGRFRNEQFF TGCGCCAGCAGCTTGGGGAGTATCGGCGGGAGGTTTAGGAATGAGCAGTTCTTC TRBJ2-1 TRBV5-1 NA TRBD2
CASRGTGTGDTEAFF TGTGCCAGCAGGGGGACCGGGACAGGGGACACTGAAGCTTTCTTT TRBJ1-1 TRBV9 NA TRBD1
CASSSGSSYNSPLHF TGTGCCAGCAGTTCCGGGAGCTCCTATAATTCACCCCTCCACTTT TRBJ1-6 TRBV6-5 NA NA
CASSIDLKGQFF TGTGCCAGTAGTATAGATCTAAAGGGGCAGTTCTTC TRBJ2-1 TRBV19 NA NA
CAWSGVFGADTQYF TGTGCCTGGAGTGGGGTTTTCGGCGCCGATACGCAGTATTTT TRBJ2-3 TRBV30 NA NA
CATDRVRGDTQYF TGTGCCACCGACAGGGTCCGAGGAGATACGCAGTATTTT TRBJ2-3 TRBV6-5 NA TRBD1
CASSRAGQGSGELFF TGTGCCAGCAGTCGTGCGGGACAGGGTTCCGGGGAGCTGTTTTTT TRBJ2-2 TRBV5-6 NA TRBD1
CARKLTGLGTPDTQYF TGTGCCAGGAAATTGACAGGCCTTGGCACTCCAGATACGCAGTATTTT TRBJ2-3 TRBV2 NA NA
CASSEGSGSSYEQYF TGCGCCAGCAGTGAGGGTAGCGGGAGCTCCTACGAGCAGTACTTC TRBJ2-7 TRBV10-1 NA TRBD2
CASSSLSGTGNYEQYF TGTGCCAGCAGCTCGCTCTCCGGGACCGGAAACTACGAGCAGTACTTC TRBJ2-7 TRBV13 once NA
CASSLGSYEQYF TGTGCCAGCAGTTTAGGTAGTTACGAGCAGTACTTC TRBJ2-7 TRBV12-3/TRBV12-4 NA NA
CASSLGTLNTEAFF TGTGCCAGCAGTTTGGGCACTTTAAACACTGAAGCTTTCTTT TRBJ1-1 TRBV27 NA NA
CASSSSSWSEQFF TGTGCCAGCAGTTCCAGTAGCTGGAGTGAGCAGTTCTTC TRBJ2-1 TRBV28 NA NA